This T cell receptor (beta chain) came from a study of CD8 T cells in ankylosing spondylitis (dated by TCRdb to 2016 to 2017). Looking at the study overall: The study profiled T cell receptor beta repertoires in healthy donors and ankylosing spondylitis patients to find disease-linked TCR variants. The whole study cohort included over a hundred healthy donors and around 25 ankylosing spondylitis patients. Peripheral blood was sampled, and synovial fluid was also collected from ankylosing spondylitis patients.

For each ankylosing spondylitis patient, the synovial fluid sample was matched to a blood sample from that same patient. The germline V gene encodes CDR1 DFQATT and CDR2 SNEGSKA (reference sequence). V gives up 7 bases and J gives up 3 bases, and the segment between their germline ends measures 14 bases. From the cysteine up to the phenylalanine, the CDR3 has a length of 13 residues. Here the CDR3 DNA is all that survives: 39 bases in frame from base 1. For this clonotype: Its antigen is currently not known. Base quality data are lacking; no much larger clone is found one base away.

Study-wide findings and limitations: A CD8+ phenotype was shown by the disease-linked clones, which were found at relatively low frequencies in peripheral blood. Some of the motif variants had been reported before in the synovial fluid and blood of reactive arthritis patients, a finding that suggests common disease-initiation mechanisms. According to the report, matched synovial fluid samples from ankylosing spondylitis patients were significantly enriched for the disease-linked clones. Blood from ankylosing spondylitis patients appeared to be characterized by a TCR beta motif made up of under ten highly homologous amino acid variants.

Sequencing was carried out with an Illumina HiSeq 2500. Quantitative 5'-RACE with molecular barcodes was the method used to prepare the TCR beta libraries. As for the original processing: To identify disease-linked TCR variants, a new computational method was used, one built on a probabilistic model of VDJ rearrangement. The public reads were run again by TCRdb, first through fastp at Q25 and then through MiXCR, and only productive beta chains were kept. Duplicate CDR3 protein sequences are folded into a single record with the most common DNA and genes. The V and J calls here are based on TCRdb, not the publication. The sample records under 130,000 distinct CDR3 sequences, less than 25% of which are singletons. Approximately 13% of the sample lies in the top ten.

The TCR comes from a male donor with ankylosing spondylitis. The sample was synovial fluid, either unsorted or a sorted T cell fraction (not recorded which). The rearranged chain carries TRBV20-1 and TRBJ2-3, and TRBD2 may be the D gene, going by 5 matching bases. The DNA is TGCAGTGTTTCCCCGGGCGGGACAGATACGCAGTATTTT. It translates to CSVSPGGTDTQYF.